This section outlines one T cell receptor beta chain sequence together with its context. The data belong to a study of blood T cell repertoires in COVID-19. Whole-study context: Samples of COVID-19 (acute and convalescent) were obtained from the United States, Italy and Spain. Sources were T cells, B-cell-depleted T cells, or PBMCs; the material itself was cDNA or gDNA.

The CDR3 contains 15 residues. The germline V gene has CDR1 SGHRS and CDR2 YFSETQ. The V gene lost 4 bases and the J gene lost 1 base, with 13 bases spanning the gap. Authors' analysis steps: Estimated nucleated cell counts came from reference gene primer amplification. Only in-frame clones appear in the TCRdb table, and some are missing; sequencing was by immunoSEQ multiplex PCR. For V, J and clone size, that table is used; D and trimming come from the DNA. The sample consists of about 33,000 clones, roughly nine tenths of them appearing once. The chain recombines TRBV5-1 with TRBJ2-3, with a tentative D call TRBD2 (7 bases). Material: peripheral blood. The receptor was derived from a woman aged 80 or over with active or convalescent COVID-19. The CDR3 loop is CASSPGGAGTDTQYF. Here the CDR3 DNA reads TGCGCCAGCAGCCCGGGGGGCGCGGGCACAGATACGCAGTATTTT.